Shown below are 19 T cell receptor beta chains from a single sample sequenced in a study of cytomegalovirus exposure and HLA in healthy donors. TCRdb's copy holds only in-frame clones and misses some; the assay was immunoSEQ multiplex PCR. The sample has tens of thousands of clones; about 94% are singletons. Sequenced material: PBMCs. Source of these receptors: a young man in good health and CMV-seropositive.

This clone came up once. This chain links TRBV15 with TRBJ2-7, with D possibly being TRBD1 (7 bases). The CDR3 spans 16 residues. V was cut by 4 bases and J by 2 bases, with 18 bases left in between. Germline CDR1 reads LNHNV; CDR2 reads YYDKDF (reference sequence). In DNA, the CDR3 is TGTGCCACCAGCAAATCCCAGGGGGGAGCAGCCTACGAGCAGTACTTC. Protein sequence: CATSKSQGGAAYEQYF.

The V call is TRBV4-1, the J call TRBJ2-6; TRBD1 aligns across 9 bases. The CDR3 totals 19 residues. V lost 4 bases to trimming and J lost 0 bases; unmatched junction nucleotides: 10. The V gene's germline CDR1 is MGHRA and CDR2 YSYEKL. The CDR3 DNA sequence: TGCGCCAGCAGCCCCCGGCGGGACAGGGCTTTCTCTGGGGCCAACGTCCTGACTTTC. Translated: CASSPRRDRAFSGANVLTF.

In the case of this clone: Germline is not matched at one junction end, which may reflect a read error. The chain employs TRBV7-7 and TRBJ2-1; 13 nucleotides match TRBD2. Per the germline V gene, CDR1 is SSHAT and CDR2 is FNYEAQ (reference sequence). The CDR3 sequence is 16 residues long. The CDR3 reads CASSPGLAGEVDEQFF. In nucleotides, the CDR3 is TGTGCTAGCAGCCCTGGACTAGCGGGGGAGGTGGATGAGCAGTTCTTC. The full variable domain, completed using reference TRBV7-7 and TRBJ2-1, is GAGVSQSPRYKVTKRGQDVTLRCDPISSHATLYWYQQALGQGPEFLTYFNYEAQPDKSGLPSDRFSAERPEGSISTLTIQRTEQRDSAMYRCASSPGLAGEVDEQFFGPGTRLTVL.

The rearrangement links TRBV6-4 to TRBJ2-7; 10 bases line up with TRBD2. V gave up 3 bases and J gave up 4 bases; unmatched junction bases: 6. The CDR3 totals 15 residues. The germline CDR1 and CDR2 sequences are MRHNA and SNTAGT. The CDR3 protein is CASSELAGAGYEQYF. The CDR3 nucleotides read TGTGCCAGCAGTGAGCTAGCGGGAGCTGGGTACGAGCAGTACTTC.

The chain is built from TRBV10-3 and TRBJ1-2, with 7 bases fitting TRBD1. Germline V gene lookup returns CDR1 ENHRY and CDR2 SYGVKD. Losses at the gene ends were 5 bases for V and 5 bases for J; bases not matched to a gene: 20. CDR3 size: 18 residues. In DNA form, the CDR3 reads TGTGCCATCAGTACTACCGGGACAGCCCAAACCCAGGATTATGGCTACACCTTC. Amino acids: CAISTTGTAQTQDYGYTF.

This rearrangement joins TRBV10-3 to TRBJ2-7; TRBD2 matches 10 bases. V was clipped by 6 bases and J by 1 base; unmatched bases: 6. Germline V CDR1 and CDR2: ENHRY, SYGVKD. The CDR3 has 15 amino acids. The CDR3 nucleotides read TGTGCCATCAGCGACCCACTAGCGGGGTCCTACGAGCAGTACTTC. Protein: CAISDPLAGSYEQYF.

The genes are TRBV19 and TRBJ1-2; 10 bases match TRBD1. Germline values: CDR1 LNHDA, CDR2 SQIVND (reference sequence). The V and J ends lost 5 bases and 2 bases, in that order; junction bases with no gene match: 8. This CDR3 contains 16 residues. CDR3 in DNA: TGTGCCAGTAGTTCCGCCGGGACAGGGGAGAACTATGGCTACACCTTC. Amino acid sequence: CASSSAGTGENYGYTF.

The chain uses TRBV27 and TRBJ2-7; D is undetermined. Trimming left V 7 bases short and J 6 bases short, with 19 bases between. The CDR3 contains 14 residues. Germline assignment: CDR1 MNHEY and CDR2 SMNVEV (reference sequence). The CDR3 spells CASKPGSRSLEQYF. CDR3 coding DNA: TGTGCCAGCAAGCCGGGTAGCCGCTCCCTCGAGCAGTACTTC.

This clone was recorded only once. V usage is TRBV4-1 and J usage is TRBJ1-2; D remains ambiguous. CDR1 is MGHRA and CDR2 is YSYEKL in the germline V gene. Trimming removed 0 bases from V and 0 bases from J, with 8 bases in between. The CDR3 covers 15 residues. CDR3 nucleotide sequence: TGCGCCAGCAGCCAAGATAGCTTAGCTAACTATGGCTACACCTTC. This codes for CASSQDSLANYGYTF.

J is TRBJ2-7 and V is TRBV7-3; 9 nucleotides line up with TRBD1. Trimming removed 5 bases from V and 5 bases from J; junction bases left unmatched: 13. This CDR3 spans 16 amino acids. The germline gives CDR1 SGHTA, CDR2 FQGTGA. In DNA, the CDR3 is TGTGCCAGCAGCAATAATCGGGACAGGGACTACCACGAGCAGTACTTC. The encoded protein is CASSNNRDRDYHEQYF.

This rearrangement joins TRBV9 to TRBJ2-1; 12 nucleotides align to TRBD1. Germline loops: CDR1 SGDLS, CDR2 YYNGEE. The CDR3 runs 16 residues. J was trimmed by 2 bases and V by 3 bases; bases with no gene match: 3. Written as DNA, the CDR3 is TGTGCCAGCAGCGACCGGGACAGGGGGCCCTACAATGAGCAGTTCTTC. This codes for CASSDRDRGPYNEQFF. The whole variable domain, remainder taken from reference TRBV9 and TRBJ2-1, is DSGVTQTPKHLITATGQRVTLRCSPRSGDLSVYWYQQSLDQGLQFLIQYYNGEERAKGNILERFSAQQFPDLHSELNLSSLELGDSALYFCASSDRDRGPYNEQFFGPGTRLTVL.

V gene TRBV7-2 combines with J gene TRBJ2-7; D may be TRBD2 (6 bases). V was pared by 3 bases and J by 2 bases, with 14 bases between. The CDR3 spans 15 residues. The V gene's germline CDR1 is SGHTA and CDR2 FQGNSA. This CDR3 reads CASSFQASETYEQYF. DNA for the CDR3: TGTGCCAGCAGCTTTCAGGCTAGCGAAACCTACGAGCAGTACTTC.

This rearrangement joins TRBV4-3 to TRBJ2-2; the D is unclear. CDR1 is LGHNA and CDR2 is YSLEER in the germline V gene. Between the trimmed V and J ends, which lost 1 base and 0 bases, there was a span of 9 bases. The CDR3 sequence is 16 residues long. CDR3: CASSQGGGTNTGELFF. CDR3 DNA: TGCGCCAGCAGCCAAGGCGGCGGTACGAACACCGGGGAGCTGTTTTTT.

The chain employs TRBV10-3 and TRBJ2-6; 8 bases fit TRBD2. The CDR3 spans 16 residues. With V trimmed by 10 bases and J by 0 bases, 8 bases remained unmatched. The germline CDR1 and CDR2 sequences are ENHRY and SYGVKD. The CDR3 DNA follows: TGTGCCACCGGGGGGGGGCAGAGCTCTGGGGCCAACGTCCTGACTTTC. Its translation is CATGGGQSSGANVLTF.

The V gene is TRBV6-6, the J gene TRBJ1-5; 7 nucleotides agree with TRBD1. Germline trimming cut 7 bases from V and 0 bases from J; bases unmatched to any gene: 6. The CDR3 sequence is 15 residues long. The germline V gene has CDR1 MNHNY and CDR2 SVGAGI (reference sequence). In nucleotides, the CDR3 is TGTGCCAGCAACCCGGACAGGAATAGCAATCAGCCCCAGCATTTT. It specifies CASNPDRNSNQPQHF.

This clone occurred once. V is TRBV29-1 and J is TRBJ2-3, with 11 bases aligning to TRBD1. CDR1 is SQVTM and CDR2 is ANQGSEA in the germline V gene. This CDR3 has 16 residues. The J segment lost 3 bases and the V segment lost 0 bases, leaving 5 bases of the junction unmatched. The CDR3 nucleotides are TGCAGCGTTGAAGATCCGGACAGGGGGCTTACAGATACGCAGTATTTT. Its translation: CSVEDPDRGLTDTQYF.

V and J are TRBV29-1 and TRBJ1-2; no firm D call. The germline V and J ends were trimmed by 7 bases and 4 bases, with 13 bases remaining between them. Per the germline V gene, CDR1 is SQVTM and CDR2 is ANQGSEA. The CDR3 has 12 residues. The CDR3 protein is CSARATPYGYTF. DNA for the CDR3: TGCAGCGCGAGGGCTACACCCTATGGCTACACCTTC.

The V gene is TRBV30, the J gene TRBJ1-1; 11 bases are a match to TRBD1. V gave up 2 bases and J gave up 5 bases; unmatched junction bases: 4. Germline CDR1 GTSNPN, CDR2 SVGIG (reference sequence). The CDR3 spans 14 residues. The CDR3 nucleotides are TGTGCCTGGAGTACGGGACAGGGGGATACTGAAGCTTTCTTT. It translates to CAWSTGQGDTEAFF.

J is TRBJ2-1 and V is TRBV5-1; 10 bases are a match to TRBD2. V was pared by 4 bases and J by 8 bases, with 9 bases of the junction left unmatched. This CDR3 has 15 residues. The germline V gene has CDR1 SGHRS and CDR2 YFSETQ. The CDR3 sequence: CASSQGLALTDEQFF. As DNA, the CDR3 is TGCGCCAGCAGCCAGGGACTAGCGCTCACGGATGAGCAGTTCTTC.